These 30 T cell receptor beta chains originate from one sample sequenced in a study of cytomegalovirus exposure and HLA in healthy donors. With 60 Vbeta and 13 Jbeta primers, the PCR was carried out. Sequenced by immunoSEQ multiplex PCR; TCRdb stores in-frame clones only, minus some. Found here are 110,000 to 150,000 clones, 73% of them singletons; the top ten hold 1% to 1.5%. The specimen sequenced was PBMCs. These receptor sequences come from a woman in her thirties or forties in good health and CMV-seronegative.

This clone was seen only once. CDR3 region: CASSETGGEETQYF. CDR3 coding DNA: TGTGCCAGCAGTGAAACGGGGGGGGAAGAGACCCAGTACTTC. J is TRBJ2-5 and V is TRBV6-4; 8 positions match TRBD2. The CDR3 runs to 14 residues. Germline lookup yields CDR1 MRHNA and CDR2 SNTAGT. Trimming cost V 3 bases and J 3 bases; bases outside gene matches: 3.

This clone has more than one count but fewer than ten. The V call is TRBV6-1, the J call TRBJ1-1; possible D gene TRBD1, 5 bases. The CDR3 extends over 13 amino acids. Germline CDR1 and CDR2: MNHNS and SASEGT. Trimming stripped 4 bases from V and 5 bases from J, with 11 bases between. The CDR3 loop reads CASSGIGGTEAFF. The CDR3 bases are TGTGCCAGCAGTGGTATCGGGGGGACTGAAGCTTTCTTT.

A few counts support this clone. The chain joins TRBV5-1 to TRBJ1-2, with 8 bases that match TRBD1. Per the germline V gene, CDR1 is SGHRS and CDR2 is YFSETQ. Losses at the gene ends were 4 bases for V and 10 bases for J; bases not matched to a gene: 6. The CDR3 is 12 amino acids. The CDR3 here is CASSTGTGSYTF. The CDR3 DNA is TGCGCCAGCAGCACCGGGACAGGCTCCTACACCTTC.

This clone has a single count. The rearrangement links TRBV9 to TRBJ2-7, with 7 bases lining up with TRBD1. V lost 4 bases, J lost 0 bases, and 4 bases stayed unmatched. CDR1 SGDLS and CDR2 YYNGEE come from the germline V gene. The CDR3 loop spans 14 amino acids. In nucleotides, the CDR3 is TGTGCCAGCAGCCTGGGACAGTCCTCCTACGAGCAGTACTTC. Amino acids: CASSLGQSSYEQYF.

CDR3 protein: CASSQETPGQLNTEAFF. DNA for the CDR3: TGCGCCAGCAGCCAAGAAACGCCAGGACAGTTGAACACTGAAGCTTTCTTT. V and J are TRBV4-1 and TRBJ1-1; perhaps TRBD1 as D (6 bases). The V end lost 0 bases, the J end lost 0 bases, and 14 bases lay between the germline ends. The CDR3 totals 17 residues. Germline-derived CDR1 and CDR2 are MGHRA and YSYEKL.

The chain uses TRBV27 and TRBJ2-3, with 9 bases that match TRBD1. Trimming removed 2 bases from V and 4 bases from J; junction bases left unmatched: 10. The germline CDR1 and CDR2 sequences are MNHEY and SMNVEV (reference sequence). The CDR3 length is 17 residues. The CDR3 nucleotides are TGTGCCAGCAGTTTACGTGGGACAGGGCCTGGAGCAGATACGCAGTATTTT. This codes for CASSLRGTGPGADTQYF.

V and J are TRBV9 and TRBJ2-5; no clear D. The CDR3 contains 14 residues. In germline, CDR1 is SGDLS, CDR2 YYNGEE. Trimming took 4 bases from V and 1 from J, leaving 11 bases between them. CDR3 DNA sequence: TGTGCCAGCAGCCTATCCCCCCTCCAAGAGACCCAGTACTTC. Amino acids: CASSLSPLQETQYF.

The chain has TRBV27 and TRBJ1-2; D is uncertain. CDR1 and CDR2 (germline): MNHEY, SMNVEV (reference sequence). The CDR3 is made up of 15 amino acids. V shed 2 bases and J shed 5 bases, with 15 bases lying between them. The CDR3 DNA reads as TGTGCCAGCAGTTTAGATTTGGGCGGGAAGTATGGCTACACCTTC. Amino acid sequence: CASSLDLGGKYGYTF.

The chain combines TRBV4-2 with TRBJ2-3, with D unresolved. Trimming removed 2 bases from V and 3 bases from J, with 6 bases in between. This CDR3 region has 13 residues. The V gene's germline CDR1 is LGHNA and CDR2 YNFKEQ. The CDR3 DNA is TGTGCCAGCAGCCAACTCAGGACAGATACGCAGTATTTT. Protein product: CASSQLRTDTQYF.

This clone appeared once. The gene calls are TRBV4-1 and TRBJ1-1; TRBD1 aligns across 7 bases. Germline CDR1 MGHRA, CDR2 YSYEKL. J was trimmed by 7 bases and V by 2 bases; bases with no gene match: 7. The CDR3 totals 14 residues. CDR3 residues: CASSQTQGPREAFF. The CDR3 bases are TGCGCCAGCAGCCAAACACAGGGGCCCCGTGAAGCTTTCTTT.

V usage is TRBV29-1 and J usage is TRBJ1-5, with TRBD1 identical over 9 bases. J was trimmed by 8 bases and V by 6 bases; bases with no gene match: 8. The CDR3 runs 13 residues. CDR1 SQVTM and CDR2 ANQGSEA come from the germline V gene. The CDR3, as DNA: TGCAGCGTCCTGACAGGGGGTAAAAAGCCCCAGCATTTT. Amino acids: CSVLTGGKKPQHF.

V and J are TRBV28 and TRBJ1-3, with 9 bases lining up with TRBD1. J lost 0 bases, V lost 6 bases, and 0 bases had no gene match. The CDR3 is made up of 14 amino acids. Germline loops: CDR1 MDHEN, CDR2 SYDVKM. CDR3 amino acids: CASRTGGSGNTIYF. CDR3 coding DNA: TGTGCCAGCAGGACAGGGGGCTCTGGAAACACCATATATTTT.

The rearrangement uses TRBV5-6 and TRBJ2-7; 8 bases align to TRBD2. This CDR3 is built from 17 residues. Germline V lookup: CDR1 SGHDT, CDR2 YYEEEE. The J segment lost 2 bases and the V segment lost 1 base, leaving 11 bases of the junction unmatched. CDR3 in DNA: TGTGCCAGCAGCTTGTTCGGATCTGCGGGGGGACCCTACGAGCAGTACTTC. Residues: CASSLFGSAGGPYEQYF.

The V and J genes are TRBV7-2 and TRBJ2-5; 8 positions agree with TRBD2. Germline CDR1 is SGHTA and CDR2 is FQGNSA. The CDR3 runs 16 residues. The V segment lost 5 bases and the J segment 4 bases; nucleotides outside the gene matches: 12. The CDR3 spells CASSPITSGTGETQYF. The CDR3 DNA reads as TGTGCCAGCAGCCCCATTACTAGCGGTACAGGAGAGACCCAGTACTTC.

In its sample, this clone was seen once. The chain carries TRBV9 and TRBJ1-1; TRBD1 matches at 8 bases. This CDR3 has 15 amino acids. V lost 4 bases and J lost 3; bases outside the gene matches: 8. Per the germline V gene, CDR1 is SGDLS and CDR2 is YYNGEE. Here the CDR3 reads CASSTETGVYTEAFF. The CDR3 DNA sequence: TGTGCCAGCAGCACCGAGACAGGGGTATACACTGAAGCTTTCTTT.

The J gene is TRBJ2-7, the V gene TRBV2; TRBD2 agrees at 9 bases. This CDR3 spans 13 amino acids. The germline CDR1 and CDR2 sequences are SNHLY and FYNNEI. Trimming took 5 bases from V and 6 from J; bases not matched to a gene: 5. This chain's CDR3 is CASSTSGGSEQYF. The CDR3 DNA reads TGTGCCAGCAGTACCAGCGGGGGGTCCGAGCAGTACTTC.

This clone was picked up one time. The J gene is TRBJ2-7, the V gene TRBV12-2; the D segment call TRBD1 is taken from the table without a DNA check. TRBV12-2 is tagged as a pseudogene. The CDR3 has 16 residues. The CDR3 is CASRKSGTLTPYEQYV. Here the CDR3 DNA reads TGTGCAAGTCGCAAATCAGGGACACTTACCCCCTACGAGCAGTACGTC.

The sample holds one count of this clone. The CDR3 protein is CAISESGTGAAGELFF. Here the CDR3 DNA reads TGTGCCATCAGTGAGTCCGGGACAGGGGCGGCCGGGGAGCTGTTTTTT. The chain employs TRBV10-3 and TRBJ2-2; 10 bases fit TRBD1. The CDR3 has 16 residues. J lost 6 bases, V lost 0 bases, and 4 bases had no gene match. Looked up from germline, CDR1 is ENHRY and CDR2 is SYGVKD.

This rearrangement joins TRBV2 to TRBJ2-2; TRBD1 matches 7 bases. CDR3 length: 14 amino acids. V dropped 5 bases and J dropped 4; count of bases not matched to a gene: 4. The germline V gene has CDR1 SNHLY and CDR2 FYNNEI. CDR3: CASSRQGPTGELFF. The CDR3 DNA reads as TGTGCCAGCAGTAGACAGGGTCCCACCGGGGAGCTGTTTTTT.

The gene calls are TRBV7-3 and TRBJ2-1, with a tentative D call TRBD2 (5 bases). Germline lookup yields CDR1 SGHTA and CDR2 FQGTGA. This CDR3 is built from 16 residues. V was clipped by 5 bases and J by 2 bases, with 16 bases between them. CDR3 coding DNA: TGTGCCAGCAGCGCCACTGTCGCGGGCACCTACAATGAGCAGTTCTTC. Translated, it gives CASSATVAGTYNEQFF.

This clone has only a few counts. The chain is built from TRBV6-1 and TRBJ2-7; D remains ambiguous. The germline gives CDR1 MNHNS, CDR2 SASEGT. Trimming shortened V by 3 bases and J by 3 bases, and 6 bases separated the two germline ends. CDR3 size: 12 residues. The DNA of the CDR3 is TGTGCCAGCAGTGATAGTTACTACGAGCAGTACGTC. Protein product: CASSDSYYEQYV.

The gene calls are TRBV10-3 and TRBJ2-3, with 9 bases that match TRBD2. The J segment lost 2 bases and the V segment lost 4 bases, leaving 13 bases of the junction unmatched. The CDR3 spans 18 residues. Germline values: CDR1 ENHRY, CDR2 SYGVKD. CDR3: CAISGALHLAGNTDTQYF. The CDR3 DNA follows: TGTGCCATCAGTGGCGCTCTACACCTAGCGGGGAACACAGATACGCAGTATTTT.

The J gene is TRBJ1-6, the V gene TRBV21-1; TRBD1 is the table's D call and was not checked against the DNA. TRBV21-1 is a pseudogene segment. The CDR3 has 15 amino acids. CDR3 amino acids: CASSKDARDNSPLHF. CDR3 sequence (DNA): TGTGCCAGCAGCAAAGACGCCAGGGATAATTCACCCCTCCACTTT.

The table lists this clone with a few counts. The chain joins TRBV6-1 to TRBJ1-3, with 7 nucleotides matching TRBD1. V was clipped by 6 bases and J by 2 bases; unmatched bases: 7. This CDR3 contains 15 residues. Germline assignment: CDR1 MNHNS and CDR2 SASEGT. This CDR3 reads CASRLPGQTGNTIYF. The DNA for the CDR3 is TGTGCCAGCAGACTTCCGGGACAGACTGGAAACACCATATATTTT.

The chain has TRBV9 and TRBJ2-1, with D possibly being TRBD1 (5 bases). The CDR3 totals 13 residues. From germline, CDR1 is SGDLS and CDR2 YYNGEE. V was cut by 3 bases and J by 16 bases, with 20 bases left in between. The CDR3 region is CASSAGGKGSFFF. DNA for the CDR3: TGTGCCAGCAGCGCGGGCGGAAAGGGGTCTTTTTTCTTC.

The chain recombines TRBV18 with TRBJ2-1; weak D call: TRBD1 (6 bases). CDR3 length: 14 amino acids. The germline gives CDR1 KGHSH, CDR2 LQKENI. Trimming shortened V by 3 bases and J by 10 bases, and 16 bases separated the two germline ends. CDR3: CASSPPDRLGEQFF. As DNA, the CDR3 is TGTGCCAGCTCACCCCCCGACAGGCTGGGCGAGCAGTTCTTC.

The V call is TRBV6-1, the J call TRBJ1-2, with a tentative D call TRBD1 (5 bases). Trimming removed 0 bases from V and 5 bases from J, with 16 bases in between. Germline-derived CDR1 and CDR2 are MNHNS and SASEGT. This CDR3 region has 16 residues. The DNA for the CDR3 is TGTGCCAGCAGTGAAGCAAGGGGAGGCATGGGATATGGCTACACCTTC. Protein product: CASSEARGGMGYGYTF.

In this sample, this clone turned up once. The chain employs TRBV7-2 and TRBJ2-5, with 14 bases lining up with TRBD2. The CDR3 spans 16 residues. Germline values: CDR1 SGHTA, CDR2 FQGNSA. V lost 5 bases to trimming and J lost 2 bases; unmatched junction nucleotides: 4. The CDR3 spells CASSPGLAGGQETQYF. CDR3 DNA: TGTGCCAGCAGCCCAGGACTAGCGGGGGGTCAAGAGACCCAGTACTTC.

There are a few counts of this clone. The chain recombines TRBV7-9 with TRBJ1-2, with 8 bases aligning to TRBD1. V shed 6 bases and J 0 bases; nucleotides not matched to a gene: 6. The CDR3 has 15 residues. From germline, CDR1 is SEHNR and CDR2 FQNEAQ (reference sequence). The DNA for the CDR3 is TGTGCCAGCAGTCCCACAGGGGGGTCTAACTATGGCTACACCTTC. Translating gives CASSPTGGSNYGYTF.

This clone was seen at least ten times. This chain links TRBV27 with TRBJ2-7; D possibly corresponds to TRBD1 (6 bases). This CDR3 region has 13 residues. Germline-derived CDR1 and CDR2 are MNHEY and SMNVEV (reference sequence). Trimming removed 9 bases from V and 3 bases from J, with 15 bases in between. CDR3 amino acids: CARLLDRFYEQYF. The CDR3 DNA follows: TGTGCCAGACTTCTAGACAGGTTCTACGAGCAGTACTTC.